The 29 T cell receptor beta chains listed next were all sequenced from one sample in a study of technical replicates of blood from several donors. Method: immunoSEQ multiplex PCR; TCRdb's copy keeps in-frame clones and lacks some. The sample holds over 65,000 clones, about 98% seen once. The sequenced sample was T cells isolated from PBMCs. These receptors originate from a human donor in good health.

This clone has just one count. CDR3 region: CASSLEGVSYEQYF. For the CDR3, the DNA is TGTGCCAGCAGCTTAGAGGGGGTCAGCTACGAGCAGTACTTC. The genes are TRBV7-8 and TRBJ2-7; D possibly corresponds to TRBD1 (6 bases). Trimming shortened V by 1 base and J by 3 bases, and 10 bases separated the two germline ends. The CDR3 length is 14 residues. CDR1 is SGHVS, CDR2 FQNEAQ, per germline. Looking up the rest from reference TRBV7-8 and TRBJ2-7 gives the full variable domain: GAGVSQSPRYKVAKRGQDVALRCDPISGHVSLFWYQQALGQGPEFLTYFQNEAQLDKSGLPSDRFFAERPEGSVSTLKIQRTQQEDSAVYLCASSLEGVSYEQYFGPGTRLTVT.

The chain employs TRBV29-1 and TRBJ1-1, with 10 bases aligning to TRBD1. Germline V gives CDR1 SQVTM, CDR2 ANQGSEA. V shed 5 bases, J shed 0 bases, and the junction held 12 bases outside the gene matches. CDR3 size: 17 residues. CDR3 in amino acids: CSVKALRTGGLNTEAFF. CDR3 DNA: TGCAGCGTTAAGGCCCTTAGGACAGGGGGTTTGAACACTGAAGCTTTCTTT.

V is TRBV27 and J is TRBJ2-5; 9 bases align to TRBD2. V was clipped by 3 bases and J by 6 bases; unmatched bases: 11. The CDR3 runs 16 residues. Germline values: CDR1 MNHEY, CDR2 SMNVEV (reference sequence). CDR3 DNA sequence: TGTGCCAGCAGTTTTGCGGGGGGGCCGATTCGTCAGACCCAGTACTTC. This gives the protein CASSFAGGPIRQTQYF.

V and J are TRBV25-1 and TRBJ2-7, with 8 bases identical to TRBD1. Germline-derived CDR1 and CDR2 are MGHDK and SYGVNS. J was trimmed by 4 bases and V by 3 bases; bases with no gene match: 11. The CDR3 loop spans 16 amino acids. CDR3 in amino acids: CASSDQDRTGNYEQYF. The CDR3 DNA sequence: TGTGCCAGCAGTGACCAGGATAGGACAGGGAATTACGAGCAGTACTTC.

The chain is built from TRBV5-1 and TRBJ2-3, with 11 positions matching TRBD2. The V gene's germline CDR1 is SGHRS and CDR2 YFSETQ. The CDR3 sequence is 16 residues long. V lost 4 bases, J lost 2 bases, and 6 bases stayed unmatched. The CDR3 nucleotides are TGCGCCAGCAGCACCGGGACTAGCGGAAACACAGATACGCAGTATTTT. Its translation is CASSTGTSGNTDTQYF.

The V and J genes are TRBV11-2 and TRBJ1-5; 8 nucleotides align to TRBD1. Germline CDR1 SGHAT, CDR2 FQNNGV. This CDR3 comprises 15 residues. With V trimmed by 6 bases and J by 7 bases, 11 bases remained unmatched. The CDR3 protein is CASRQTGEVGQPQHF. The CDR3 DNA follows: TGTGCCAGCAGACAGACAGGGGAGGTGGGCCAGCCCCAGCATTTT.

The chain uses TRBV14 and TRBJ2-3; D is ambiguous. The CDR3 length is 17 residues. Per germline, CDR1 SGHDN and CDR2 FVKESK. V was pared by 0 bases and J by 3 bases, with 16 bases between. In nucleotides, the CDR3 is TGTGCCAGCAGCCAAGACCACAAACTCACCAGGACAGATACGCAGTATTTT. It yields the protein CASSQDHKLTRTDTQYF.

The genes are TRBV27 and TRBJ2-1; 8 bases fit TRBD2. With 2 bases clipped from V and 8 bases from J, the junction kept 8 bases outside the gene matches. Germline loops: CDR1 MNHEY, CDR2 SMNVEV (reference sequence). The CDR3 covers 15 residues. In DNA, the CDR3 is TGTGCCAGCAGTTTAACTAGCGGCCTGGGCTATGAGCAGTTCTTC. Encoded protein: CASSLTSGLGYEQFF.

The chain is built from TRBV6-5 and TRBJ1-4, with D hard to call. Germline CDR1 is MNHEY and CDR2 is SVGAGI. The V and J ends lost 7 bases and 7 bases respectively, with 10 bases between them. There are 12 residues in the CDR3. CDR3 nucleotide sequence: TGTGCCAGCACTACAGCAGGTGAAAAACTGTTTTTT. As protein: CASTTAGEKLFF.

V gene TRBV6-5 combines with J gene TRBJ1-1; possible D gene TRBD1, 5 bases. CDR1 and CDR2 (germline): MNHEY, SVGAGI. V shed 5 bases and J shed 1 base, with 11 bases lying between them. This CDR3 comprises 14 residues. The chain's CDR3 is CASSTRRGNTEAFF. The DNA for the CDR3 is TGTGCCAGCAGTACCCGGAGGGGGAACACTGAAGCTTTCTTT.

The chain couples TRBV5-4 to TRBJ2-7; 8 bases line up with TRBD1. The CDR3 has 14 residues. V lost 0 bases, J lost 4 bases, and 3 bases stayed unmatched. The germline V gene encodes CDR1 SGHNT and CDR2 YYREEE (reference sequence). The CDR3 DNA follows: TGTGCCAGCAGCTTGGTCGGACAGGGATACGAGCAGTACTTC. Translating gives CASSLVGQGYEQYF.

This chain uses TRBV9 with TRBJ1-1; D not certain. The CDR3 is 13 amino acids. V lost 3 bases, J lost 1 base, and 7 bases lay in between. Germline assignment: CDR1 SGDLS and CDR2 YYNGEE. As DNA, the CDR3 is TGTGCCAGCAGCGGATACAAGAACACTGAAGCTTTCTTT. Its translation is CASSGYKNTEAFF.

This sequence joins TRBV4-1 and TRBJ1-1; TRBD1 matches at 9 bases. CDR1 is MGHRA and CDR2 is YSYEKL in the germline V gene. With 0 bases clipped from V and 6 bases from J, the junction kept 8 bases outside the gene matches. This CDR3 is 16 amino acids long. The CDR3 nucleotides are TGCGCCAGCAGCCAAGATGTACAGGGGGCTCCCCCTGAAGCTTTCTTT. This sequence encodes CASSQDVQGAPPEAFF.

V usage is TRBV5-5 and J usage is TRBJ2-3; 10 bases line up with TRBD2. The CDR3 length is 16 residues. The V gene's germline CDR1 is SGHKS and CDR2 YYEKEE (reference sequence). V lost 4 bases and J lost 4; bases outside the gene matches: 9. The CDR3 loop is CASSRNGLAGADTQYF. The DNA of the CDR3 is TGTGCCAGCAGCCGAAACGGGCTAGCGGGGGCAGATACGCAGTATTTT.

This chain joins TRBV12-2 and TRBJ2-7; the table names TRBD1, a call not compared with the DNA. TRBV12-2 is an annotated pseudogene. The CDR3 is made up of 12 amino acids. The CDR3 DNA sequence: TGTGCAAGTCGCCCCCCTGGCCACGAGCAGTACTTC. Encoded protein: CASRPPGHEQYF.

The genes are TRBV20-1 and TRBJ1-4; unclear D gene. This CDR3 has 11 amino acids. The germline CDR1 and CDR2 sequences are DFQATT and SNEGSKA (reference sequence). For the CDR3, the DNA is TGCAGCTGTGAGGGTAATGAAAAACTGTTTTTT. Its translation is CSCEGNEKLFF.

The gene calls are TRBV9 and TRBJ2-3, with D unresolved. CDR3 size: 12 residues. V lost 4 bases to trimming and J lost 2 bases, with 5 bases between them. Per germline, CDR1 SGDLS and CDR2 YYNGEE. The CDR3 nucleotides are TGTGCCAGCAGCCCTAACACAGATACGCAGTATTTT. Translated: CASSPNTDTQYF.

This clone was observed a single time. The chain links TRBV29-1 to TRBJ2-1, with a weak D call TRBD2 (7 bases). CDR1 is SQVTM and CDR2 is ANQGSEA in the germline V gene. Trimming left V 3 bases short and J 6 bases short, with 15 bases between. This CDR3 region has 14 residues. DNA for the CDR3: TGCAGCGTTGAGGGGCGGGGGCTCCGCAATGAGCAGTTCTTC. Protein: CSVEGRGLRNEQFF.

The CDR3, as DNA: TGCGCCAGCACCTCGATAACAGGCCCCCCTGAAGCTTTCTTT. Amino acids: CASTSITGPPEAFF. The chain carries TRBV5-1 and TRBJ1-1; possible D gene TRBD1, 5 bases. The V gene lost 6 bases and the J gene lost 6 bases, with 18 bases spanning the gap. The CDR3 loop spans 14 amino acids. Germline V gene lookup returns CDR1 SGHRS and CDR2 YFSETQ.

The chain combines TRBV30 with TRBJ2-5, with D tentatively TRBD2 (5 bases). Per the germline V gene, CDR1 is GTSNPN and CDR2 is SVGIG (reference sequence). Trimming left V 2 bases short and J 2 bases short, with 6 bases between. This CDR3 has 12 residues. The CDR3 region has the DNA TGTGCCTGGAGTTGGACTCAAGAGACCCAGTACTTC. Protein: CAWSWTQETQYF.

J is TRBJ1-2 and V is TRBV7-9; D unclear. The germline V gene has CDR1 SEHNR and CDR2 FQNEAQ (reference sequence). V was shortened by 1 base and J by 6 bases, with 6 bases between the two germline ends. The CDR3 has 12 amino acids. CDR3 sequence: CASSLVTDGYTF. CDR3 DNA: TGTGCCAGCAGCTTAGTAACAGATGGCTACACCTTC.

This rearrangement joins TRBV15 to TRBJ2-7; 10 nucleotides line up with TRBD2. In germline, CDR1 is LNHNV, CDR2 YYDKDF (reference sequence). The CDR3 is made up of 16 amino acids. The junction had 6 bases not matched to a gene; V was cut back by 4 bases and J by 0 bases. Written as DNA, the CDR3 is TGTGCCACCAGCACCTCAGCTAGCGGGGGCTCCTACGAGCAGTACTTC. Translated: CATSTSASGGSYEQYF.

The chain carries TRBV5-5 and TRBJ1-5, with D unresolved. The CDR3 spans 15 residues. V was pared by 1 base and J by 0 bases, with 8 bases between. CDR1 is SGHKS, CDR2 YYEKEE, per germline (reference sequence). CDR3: CASSLFQVSNQPQHF. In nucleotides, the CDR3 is TGTGCCAGCAGCTTGTTCCAGGTTAGCAATCAGCCCCAGCATTTT.

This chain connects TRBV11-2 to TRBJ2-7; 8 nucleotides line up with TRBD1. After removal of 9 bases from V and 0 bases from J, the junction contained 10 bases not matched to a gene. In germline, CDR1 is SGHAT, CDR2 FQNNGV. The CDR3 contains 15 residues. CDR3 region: CARRTDREGSYEQYF. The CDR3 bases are TGTGCCAGGAGGACGGACAGGGAAGGCTCCTACGAGCAGTACTTC.

CDR3 coding DNA: TGTGCCAGCAGCCCCGAGGACGGCGGGGGAATTTACGAGCAGTACTTC. Translated, it gives CASSPEDGGGIYEQYF. This rearrangement joins TRBV11-3 to TRBJ2-7; 7 bases match TRBD2. The germline CDR1 and CDR2 sequences are SGHNT and YENEEA. The CDR3 length is 16 residues. Trimming at V came to 5 bases and at J to 4 bases, leaving 14 bases not matched to a gene.

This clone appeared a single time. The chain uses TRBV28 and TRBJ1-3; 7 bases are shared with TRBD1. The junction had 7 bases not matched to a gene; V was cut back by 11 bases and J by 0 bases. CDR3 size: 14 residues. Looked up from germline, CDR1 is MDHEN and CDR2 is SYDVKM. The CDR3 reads CAGGDSRSGNTIYF. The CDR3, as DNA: TGTGCCGGTGGGGACAGCCGCTCTGGAAACACCATATATTTT. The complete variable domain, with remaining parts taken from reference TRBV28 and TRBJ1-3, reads DVKVTQSSRYLVKRTGEKVFLECVQDMDHENMFWYRQDPGLGLRLIYFSYDVKMKEKGDIPEGYSVSREKKERFSLILESASTNQTSMYLCAGGDSRSGNTIYFGEGSWLTVV.

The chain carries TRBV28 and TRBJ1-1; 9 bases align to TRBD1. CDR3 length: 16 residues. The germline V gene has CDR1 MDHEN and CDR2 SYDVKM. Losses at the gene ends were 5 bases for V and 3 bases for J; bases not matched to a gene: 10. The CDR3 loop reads CASSDKRTGVHTEAFF. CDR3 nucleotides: TGTGCCAGCAGTGACAAACGGACAGGGGTTCACACTGAAGCTTTCTTT.

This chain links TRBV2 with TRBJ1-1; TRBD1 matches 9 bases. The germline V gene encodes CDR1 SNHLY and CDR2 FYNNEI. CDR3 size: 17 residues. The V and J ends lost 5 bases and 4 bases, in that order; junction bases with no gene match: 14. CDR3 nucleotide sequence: TGTGCCAGCAGTAGACCCGGACAGGGGTCGGGCATCACTGAAGCTTTCTTT. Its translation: CASSRPGQGSGITEAFF.

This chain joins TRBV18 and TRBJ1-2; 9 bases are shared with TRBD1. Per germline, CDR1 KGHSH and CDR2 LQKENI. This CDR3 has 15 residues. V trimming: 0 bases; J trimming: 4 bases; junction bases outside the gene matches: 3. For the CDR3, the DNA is TGTGCCAGCTCACCACCGGGACAGGGTTTCTATGGCTACACCTTC. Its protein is CASSPPGQGFYGYTF.